This is a list of T cell receptor beta chains from one sample in a study of PD-1 blockade in mismatch repair-deficient tumors. The data were produced by immunoSEQ multiplex PCR, yet TCRdb's version contains in-frame clones alone and is incomplete. The table records roughly 120,000 clones, about nine tenths of them present only once. Sequences were derived from peripheral blood, sampled 70 to 72 weeks after starting pembrolizumab. The receptor source for this set is an adult with mismatch repair-deficient cancer. Each CDR3 is given with its conserved first and last residue. The order of the fields is V gene, clone size, D gene, J gene, CDR3 protein, CDR3 DNA. The D gene is left open where the match is weak. Rows may omit the clone size; those that give it use once, few, many or a size class.

TRBV30	-	-	TRBJ1-5	CALGRGGSNQPQHF	TGTGCCTTGGGGAGGGGGGGGAGCAATCAGCCCCAGCATTTT
TRBV6-5	-	-	TRBJ1-4	CASSLVPDEKLFF	TGTGCCAGCAGCTTAGTGCCAGACGAAAAACTGTTTTTT
TRBV5-6	few	-	TRBJ2-1	CASSLTGNYNEQFF	TGTGCCAGCAGCTTGACAGGGAACTACAATGAGCAGTTCTTC
TRBV29-1	-	-	TRBJ1-1	CSVLLNTEAFF	TGCAGCGTTTTATTAAACACTGAAGCTTTCTTT
TRBV27	-	-	TRBJ2-1	CASSLGGGDYNEQFF	TGTGCCAGCAGTTTGGGTGGGGGCGATTACAATGAGCAGTTCTTC
TRBV5-1	-	-	TRBJ2-2	CASSSPFGANTGELFF	TGCGCCAGCAGCTCGCCTTTTGGGGCGAACACCGGGGAGCTGTTTTTT
TRBV23-1	-	-	TRBJ1-1	CASSSTDGRNTEAFF	TGCGCCAGCAGTAGTACAGACGGGAGGAACACTGAAGCTTTCTTT
TRBV11-2	-	TRBD1	TRBJ1-2	CASSLGQDNYGYTF	TGTGCCAGCAGTTTGGGACAGGACAACTATGGCTACACCTTC
TRBV30	-	TRBD2	TRBJ2-7	CAWSGEGYEQYF	TGTGCCTGGAGTGGGGAGGGGTACGAGCAGTACTTC
TRBV7-8	-	-	TRBJ2-7	CASSLAGTGTYEQYF	TGTGCCAGCAGCTTAGCTGGAACAGGGACCTACGAGCAGTACTTC
TRBV27	-	TRBD2	TRBJ2-7	CASRSSGGTSYEQYF	TGTGCCAGCAGATCTAGCGGGGGAACCTCCTACGAGCAGTACTTC
TRBV27	few	-	TRBJ2-4	CASSTTGWDIQYF	TGTGCCAGCTCCACCACAGGTTGGGACATTCAGTACTTC
TRBV15	-	-	TRBJ2-1	CATSIRGRSYNEQFF	TGTGCCACCAGCATACGGGGCCGCTCCTACAATGAGCAGTTCTTC
TRBV4-3	-	-	TRBJ1-5	CASSQDGSYQPQHF	TGCGCCAGCAGCCAAGATGGGTCTTATCAGCCCCAGCATTTT
TRBV14	-	-	TRBJ2-2	CASSLHIDVTGELFF	TGTGCCAGCAGCTTACACATCGACGTCACCGGGGAGCTGTTTTTT
TRBV4-2	-	-	TRBJ2-2	CASSQAIEAGRELFF	TGTGCCAGCAGCCAAGCGATAGAAGCTGGGAGGGAGCTGTTTTTT
TRBV5-6	-	-	TRBJ2-7	CASSFGGDPYEQYF	TGTGCCAGCAGCTTCGGGGGAGATCCCTACGAGCAGTACTTC
TRBV4-2	-	-	TRBJ2-7	CASSFMQREQYF	TGTGCCAGCAGCTTTATGCAGCGGGAGCAGTACTTC
TRBV7-2	-	-	TRBJ2-1	CASSLVIANEQFF	TGTGCCAGCAGCTTAGTGATAGCAAATGAGCAGTTCTTC
TRBV9	-	TRBD2	TRBJ2-1	CASSVAGTSGAFYNEQFF	TGTGCCAGCAGCGTAGCCGGGACTAGCGGGGCCTTCTACAATGAGCAGTTCTTC
TRBV6-1	-	-	TRBJ2-7	CASSVQPYYEQYF	TGTGCCAGCAGTGTACAGCCGTATTACGAGCAGTACTTC
TRBV10-3	once	-	TRBJ1-5	CAISAAGRGQPQHF	TGTGCCATCAGTGCGGCGGGGAGGGGTCAGCCCCAGCATTTT
TRBV6-7	-	-	TRBJ1-1	CASSYGAEAFF	TGTGCCAGCAGTTACGGGGCTGAAGCTTTCTTT
TRBV29-1	-	-	TRBJ2-7	CSVDLGTGSYEQYF	TGCAGCGTTGACCTCGGGACGGGCTCCTACGAGCAGTACTTC
TRBV28	-	TRBD1	TRBJ1-4	CASSLPGTDNEKLFF	TGTGCCAGCAGTTTGCCCGGGACAGATAATGAAAAACTGTTTTTT
TRBV30	-	-	TRBJ1-5	CAWSRDSNQPQHF	TGTGCCTGGAGCAGGGACAGCAATCAGCCCCAGCATTTT
TRBV29-1	-	-	TRBJ2-7	CSVTNTPGRPAYEQYF	TGCAGCGTTACTAATACGCCGGGACGCCCCGCATACGAGCAGTACTTC
TRBV5-1	-	-	TRBJ1-1	CASSLEVTDDEAFF	TGCGCCAGCAGCTTGGAGGTGACAGACGATGAAGCTTTCTTT
TRBV27	-	TRBD2	TRBJ2-7	CASWGLADSYEQYF	TGTGCCAGCTGGGGACTAGCGGACTCCTACGAGCAGTACTTC
TRBV23-1	-	TRBD1	TRBJ2-1	CASSRRDRTNEQFF	TGCGCCAGCAGTCGCAGGGACAGGACCAATGAGCAGTTCTTC
TRBV10-3	-	TRBD2	TRBJ2-3	CAITERGTDTQYF	TGTGCCATCACTGAGCGGGGTACAGATACGCAGTATTTT
TRBV6-1	-	-	TRBJ2-7	CATFGVMGMGYEQYF	TGTGCCACCTTCGGTGTGATGGGGATGGGCTACGAGCAGTACTTC
TRBV7-9	-	TRBD2	TRBJ2-7	CASSPTSGSYEQYF	TGTGCCAGCAGCCCGACTAGCGGTTCCTACGAGCAGTACTTC
TRBV30	-	TRBD2	TRBJ2-2	CASQGGEGPGGTGELFF	TGTGCCTCCCAGGGTGGGGAGGGGCCCGGAGGAACCGGGGAGCTGTTTTTT
TRBV10-2	-	-	TRBJ1-2	CASRVQGAHGYTF	TGCGCCAGCAGAGTACAGGGAGCGCATGGCTACACCTTC
TRBV7-9	-	-	TRBJ2-3	CASSWGRGTRGTDTQYF	TGTGCCAGCAGCTGGGGGAGGGGGACACGGGGCACAGATACGCAGTATTTT
TRBV29-1	-	-	TRBJ2-5	CSARGQQETQYF	TGCAGCGCTCGAGGACAGCAAGAGACCCAGTACTTC
TRBV27	once	-	TRBJ2-1	CASSLLSLSSYNEQFF	TGTGCCAGCAGTTTACTGTCTCTGAGCTCCTACAATGAGCAGTTCTTC
TRBV27	-	TRBD1	TRBJ1-4	CASSLVGTGEKLFF	TGTGCCAGCAGTTTAGTTGGGACAGGTGAAAAACTGTTTTTT
TRBV5-6	-	-	TRBJ2-4	CASSPRAGKNIQYF	TGTGCCAGCAGCCCCAGGGCAGGGAAAAACATTCAGTACTTC
TRBV19	-	TRBD1	TRBJ1-1	CASKGAMNTEAFF	TGTGCCAGTAAGGGGGCTATGAACACTGAAGCTTTCTTT
TRBV29-1	few	-	TRBJ2-7	CSVEGTGWEQYF	TGCAGCGTTGAAGGCACAGGGTGGGAACAGTACTTC
TRBV28	-	TRBD1	TRBJ1-5	CASSFFGTELRSSQHF	TGTGCCAGCAGTTTCTTTGGGACAGAACTTCGATCGTCCCAGCATTTT
TRBV5-6	-	-	TRBJ1-2	CASSFFETEAYGYTF	TGTGCCAGCAGCTTCTTCGAGACAGAAGCTTATGGCTACACCTTC
TRBV4-1	-	-	TRBJ1-4	CASSQVPANEKLFF	TGCGCCAGCAGCCAAGTTCCGGCGAATGAAAAACTGTTTTTT
TRBV10-2	-	TRBD1	TRBJ2-5	CASRGQDQETQYF	TGCGCCAGCAGGGGACAGGATCAAGAGACCCAGTACTTC
TRBV11-2	-	TRBD1	TRBJ2-2	CATTGGENTGELFF	TGTGCCACCACAGGGGGCGAGAACACCGGGGAGCTGTTTTTT
TRBV4-2	-	TRBD2	TRBJ2-7	CASSQDSSGGSYEQYF	TGTGCCAGCAGCCAAGACTCTAGCGGGGGCTCCTACGAGCAGTACTTC
TRBV28	-	-	TRBJ1-5	CASSLAGLRQPQHF	TGTGCCAGCAGTTTAGCAGGGCTTCGGCAGCCCCAGCATTTT
TRBV19	-	TRBD2	TRBJ2-1	CASTLTSGRMNEQFF	TGTGCCAGTACCCTGACTAGCGGGAGGATGAATGAGCAGTTCTTC
TRBV7-9	once	TRBD1	TRBJ2-5	CASSLASRFGQGSGETQYF	TGTGCCAGCAGCTTAGCTAGTAGGTTCGGACAGGGCAGCGGGGAGACCCAGTACTTC
TRBV9	-	TRBD1	TRBJ2-5	CASSVRQGAWETQYF	TGTGCCAGCAGCGTCAGACAGGGGGCATGGGAGACCCAGTACTTC
TRBV5-8	-	-	TRBJ2-7	CASSLGIHEQYF	TGTGCCAGCAGCTTGGGGATCCACGAGCAGTACTTC
TRBV7-9	-	-	TRBJ2-6	CASSPTVGNSGANVLTF	TGTGCCAGCAGCCCAACAGTTGGGAACTCTGGGGCCAACGTCCTGACTTTC
TRBV5-8	-	TRBD2	TRBJ2-1	CASSLEGLAEHNEQFF	TGTGCCAGCAGCCTAGAGGGACTAGCGGAGCACAATGAGCAGTTCTTC
TRBV7-8	-	-	TRBJ2-7	CASSLVYGGPREQYF	TGTGCCAGCAGCTTAGTATATGGGGGACCCCGGGAGCAGTACTTC